This TCR beta chain was identified during a study of T cell responses to AZD1222 COVID-19 vaccine. Germline CDR1 is SGHRS and CDR2 is YFSETQ. Trimming pared 5 bases from V and 2 bases from J, leaving 14 bases between. The CDR3 extends over 15 amino acids. Notes on this clone: Its antigen is as yet unknown.

Measured with immunoSEQ multiplex PCR; TCRdb has only the in-frame clones, and not every one. The table includes 45,000 or so clones, about 90% detected once. General study results and limits: Clonal diversity may have been underestimated, and the donors were mostly white British, with more females than males. Spike-specific TCR repertoires showed rising breadth and depth after two AZD1222 doses. As reported, nearly half of all spike-specific TCRs target variant regions that are unmutated. Distributed over spike, vaccine-associated CD4 TCRs predominated at 160-218 and 743-854.

This clonotype originated in an adult who received the AZD1222 COVID-19 vaccine. Source: peripheral blood, taken 28 days after the second AZD1222 dose. V is TRBV5-1 and J is TRBJ1-3; D not resolved. The CDR3 reads CASSLGVEAGNTIYF. The CDR3, as DNA: TGCGCCAGCAGTCTGGGAGTCGAGGCTGGAAACACCATATATTTT.